Each of the 17 T cell receptor beta chains below was sequenced from the same sample in a study of cytomegalovirus exposure and HLA in healthy donors. Use of 60 Vbeta and 13 Jbeta primers characterized the PCR. Sequencing was performed with immunoSEQ multiplex PCR; in TCRdb, only in-frame clones are kept and a portion is missing. This table has 150,000 to 200,000 clones, 81% appearing once. The sample was PBMCs. The receptors come from a woman younger than 35 in good health and CMV-seronegative.

This chain connects TRBV28 to TRBJ2-5, with D possibly being TRBD1 (5 bases). The germline V and J ends were trimmed by 8 bases and 2 bases, with 12 bases remaining between them. The CDR3 spans 13 residues. CDR1 is MDHEN, CDR2 SYDVKM, per germline. CDR3 in DNA: TGTGCCAGCCTGACGGCAGGGCAAGAGACCCAGTACTTC. Its translation: CASLTAGQETQYF.

This clone has just a few counts. This chain links TRBV4-1 with TRBJ2-6, with D unresolved. The CDR3 runs 17 residues. V dropped 0 bases and J dropped 0 bases, with 9 bases sitting between them. The germline gives CDR1 MGHRA, CDR2 YSYEKL. CDR3 DNA: TGCGCCAGCAGCCAAGATAATCCGAGCTCTGGGGCCAACGTCCTGACTTTC. Translated: CASSQDNPSSGANVLTF.

The chain joins TRBV9 to TRBJ2-3; D is undetermined. Germline CDR1 SGDLS, CDR2 YYNGEE. Trimming cost V 4 bases and J 0 bases, with 3 bases left between them. This CDR3 spans 12 amino acids. CDR3 region: CASSPSTDTQYF. The CDR3, as DNA: TGTGCCAGCAGCCCGAGCACAGATACGCAGTATTTT. Combining the CDR3 with reference TRBV9 and TRBJ2-3 gives the whole variable domain DSGVTQTPKHLITATGQRVTLRCSPRSGDLSVYWYQQSLDQGLQFLIQYYNGEERAKGNILERFSAQQFPDLHSELNLSSLELGDSALYFCASSPSTDTQYFGPGTRLTVL.

J is TRBJ2-7 and V is TRBV11-2; TRBD1 might be the D (5 bases). CDR3 length equals 14 residues. CDR1 and CDR2 from the germline V gene are SGHAT and FQNNGV. V lost 5 bases and J 0 bases, leaving 11 bases between the germline ends. The CDR3 region has the DNA TGTGCCAGCAGCAGACAGTCTAACTCCTACGAGCAGTACTTC. It is translated as CASSRQSNSYEQYF.

The rearrangement links TRBV5-4 to TRBJ1-6, with D possibly being TRBD1 (5 bases). V gave up 0 bases and J gave up 6 bases, with 7 bases separating them. Germline CDR1 and CDR2: SGHNT and YYREEE (reference sequence). This CDR3 region has 14 residues. CDR3 amino acids: CASSLGQPNSPLHF. CDR3 nucleotides: TGTGCCAGCAGCTTGGGACAGCCTAATTCACCCCTCCACTTT.

The chain uses TRBV5-1 and TRBJ2-7; 9 positions agree with TRBD1. The J segment lost 5 bases and the V segment lost 2 bases, leaving 11 bases of the junction unmatched. Germline loops: CDR1 SGHRS, CDR2 YFSETQ. The CDR3 consists of 16 residues. CDR3 sequence reads: CASSLRPGQGIDEQYF. The CDR3 DNA reads as TGCGCCAGCAGCTTAAGACCGGGACAGGGTATCGACGAGCAGTACTTC.

The chain recombines TRBV5-1 with TRBJ2-1; 9 nucleotides align to TRBD1. The CDR3 extends over 14 amino acids. CDR1 and CDR2 (germline): SGHRS, YFSETQ. With 6 bases clipped from V and 6 bases from J, the junction kept 7 bases outside the gene matches. CDR3 nucleotides: TGCGCCAGCAAACCGGGACAGGGTATCAATGAGCAGTTCTTC. This gives the protein CASKPGQGINEQFF.

Concerning this clone itself: One junction end disagrees with the germline gene, perhaps due to a read error. The chain employs TRBV30 and TRBJ1-1; TRBD1 matches 7 bases. CDR1 is GTSNPN and CDR2 is SVGIG in the germline V gene (reference sequence). CDR3 length: 11 residues. In DNA form, the CDR3 reads TGTGCCTGGAGTGTAGGAGGGGGCGAGGGGTTT. Amino acids: CAWSVGGGEGF.

This rearrangement joins TRBV29-1 to TRBJ1-1; 7 bases align to TRBD1. The length of the CDR3 is 13 residues. Germline values: CDR1 SQVTM, CDR2 ANQGSEA. The V gene end was trimmed by 3 bases and the J gene end by 1 base; junction bases not matched to a gene: 2. CDR3 bases: TGCAGCGTTGACAGGGGGACGAACACTGAAGCTTTCTTT. It is translated as CSVDRGTNTEAFF.

The chain uses TRBV5-1 and TRBJ2-2, with 7 positions matching TRBD1. CDR3 length equals 16 residues. Unmatched junction bases numbered 9, after V lost 7 bases and J lost 0 bases. CDR1 and CDR2 from the germline V gene are SGHRS and YFSETQ. DNA for the CDR3: TGCGCCAGCGCCAAACCGGGACAGTCGAACACCGGGGAGCTGTTTTTT. Its protein product is CASAKPGQSNTGELFF.

The chain couples TRBV7-3 to TRBJ2-3; the D gene is possibly TRBD2 (5 bases). CDR1 is SGHTA and CDR2 is FQGTGA in the germline V gene. The CDR3 has 17 amino acids. The V gene lost 5 bases and the J gene lost 4 bases, with 22 bases spanning the gap. This chain's CDR3 is CASSRRSVTKGPDTQYF. Here the CDR3 DNA reads TGTGCCAGCAGCCGCCGTAGCGTTACCAAGGGCCCAGATACGCAGTATTTT.

V usage is TRBV6-5 and J usage is TRBJ1-2, with no clear D. Trimming shortened V by 7 bases and J by 8 bases, and 23 bases separated the two germline ends. Per the germline V gene, CDR1 is MNHEY and CDR2 is SVGAGI. CDR3 length: 15 amino acids. Written as DNA, the CDR3 is TGTGCCAGCACCTACCAAGGCGGAGACGTCCGCGGCTACACCTTC. This gives the protein CASTYQGGDVRGYTF.

V is TRBV7-6 and J is TRBJ2-3, with 9 bases matching TRBD2. Germline loops: CDR1 SGHVS, CDR2 FNYEAQ. J gave up 3 bases and V 5 bases, and 9 bases lay outside the gene matches. The CDR3 consists of 16 residues. DNA for the CDR3: TGTGCCAGCAGCCTCCACCTGACTAGCGGAACAGATACGCAGTATTTT. It translates to CASSLHLTSGTDTQYF.

This clone was observed once. The J gene is TRBJ2-2, the V gene TRBV11-1; 7 nucleotides line up with TRBD1. CDR3 size: 15 residues. V was pared by 5 bases and J by 1 base, with 4 bases of the junction left unmatched. Germline loops: CDR1 SGHAT, CDR2 FQDESV (reference sequence). The DNA of the CDR3 is TGTGCCAGCAGCCCGGACAGGCTGAACACCGGGGAGCTGTTTTTT. It encodes CASSPDRLNTGELFF. The full variable domain, its missing parts supplied by reference TRBV11-1 and TRBJ2-2, is EAEVAQSPRYKITEKSQAVAFWCDPISGHATLYWYRQILGQGPELLVQFQDESVVDDSQLPKDRFSAERLKGVDSTLKIQPAELGDSAMYLCASSPDRLNTGELFFGEGSRLTVL.

Here the CDR3 reads CSASPRLATDTQYF. CDR3 DNA: TGCAGCGCATCCCCCCGACTAGCGACTGATACGCAGTATTTT. The chain uses TRBV29-1 and TRBJ2-3, with 8 bases lining up with TRBD2. After removal of 7 bases from V and 6 bases from J, the junction contained 12 bases not matched to a gene. This CDR3 is 14 amino acids long. Germline V gene data show CDR1 as SQVTM and CDR2 as ANQGSEA.

The sample holds a few counts of this clone. The V and J genes are TRBV5-6 and TRBJ2-3, with D uncertain. The CDR3 has 15 amino acids. V was shortened by 7 bases and J by 0 bases, with 15 bases between the two germline ends. Per germline, CDR1 SGHDT and CDR2 YYEEEE. The CDR3 bases are TGTGCCAGCTTCCCCGGGTACGCTAGCACAGATACGCAGTATTTT. This sequence encodes CASFPGYASTDTQYF.

This sequence joins TRBV4-1 and TRBJ2-3; D call uncertain. The germline V gene has CDR1 MGHRA and CDR2 YSYEKL. V was shortened by 1 base and J by 3 bases, with 8 bases between the two germline ends. The CDR3 consists of 14 residues. The CDR3 coding sequence is TGCGCCAGCAGCCAAGGTTACAAGACAGATACGCAGTATTTT. Amino acids: CASSQGYKTDTQYF.